Listed below are T cell receptor beta chains from one sample, sequenced in a study of T cell changes during pregnancy in multiple sclerosis. TCRdb keeps only in-frame clones here, not all; method: immunoSEQ multiplex PCR. The sample has 35,000 or so clones, 93% seen once. Sequencing used CD4+ T cells from peripheral blood mononuclear cells, obtained in the first trimester of pregnancy. The receptors shown here come from a female donor with multiple sclerosis, enrolled in a pregnancy study. Both conserved end residues are part of each CDR3.

j_call: TRBJ2-7; v_call: TRBV2; cdr3_aa: CASSATSYEQYF
j_call: TRBJ2-1; v_call: TRBV2; cdr3_aa: CADAREGYEQFF
j_call: TRBJ2-7; v_call: TRBV28; cdr3_aa: CASSLGGISYEQYF
j_call: TRBJ2-3; v_call: TRBV5-4; cdr3_aa: CASSPRQSTDTQYF
j_call: TRBJ2-7; v_call: TRBV15; cdr3_aa: CATSRSGSSYEQYF
j_call: TRBJ2-5; v_call: TRBV2; cdr3_aa: CASREGAQQETQYF
j_call: TRBJ1-1; v_call: TRBV2; cdr3_aa: CASSPVTGEAFF
j_call: TRBJ2-7; v_call: TRBV7-9; cdr3_aa: CASSSNRDRLSYEQYF
j_call: TRBJ1-2; v_call: TRBV2; cdr3_aa: CAITVGYGYTF
j_call: TRBJ2-2; v_call: TRBV7-2; cdr3_aa: CASSLTNSGELFF
j_call: TRBJ1-4; v_call: TRBV18; cdr3_aa: CASSRQSNEKLFF
j_call: TRBJ1-5; v_call: TRBV5-1; cdr3_aa: CASSLDGGGSNQPQHF
j_call: TRBJ1-5; v_call: TRBV4-1; cdr3_aa: CASSQEMGGIQPQHF
j_call: TRBJ2-7; v_call: TRBV10-3; cdr3_aa: CAISESSTGRHYEQYF
j_call: TRBJ2-7; v_call: TRBV30; cdr3_aa: CAWSPLAGKAYEQYF
j_call: TRBJ2-5; v_call: TRBV7-3; cdr3_aa: CASSKAGGPQYF
j_call: TRBJ2-7; v_call: TRBV19; cdr3_aa: CASRSGGGRNEQYF
j_call: TRBJ2-7; v_call: TRBV13; cdr3_aa: CASSPSPGRNGLYEQYF
j_call: TRBJ1-4; v_call: TRBV4-2; cdr3_aa: CASSQEAGRGEKLFF
j_call: TRBJ1-1; v_call: TRBV19; cdr3_aa: CASSHRVNTEAFF
j_call: TRBJ2-4; v_call: TRBV2; cdr3_aa: CASSVWGPAKNIQYF
j_call: TRBJ2-1; v_call: TRBV27; cdr3_aa: CASSPQTGTSRREQFF
j_call: TRBJ1-1; v_call: TRBV5-4; cdr3_aa: CASSLWYRDEAFF
j_call: TRBJ1-1; v_call: TRBV5-5; cdr3_aa: CASSKDRASPEAFF
j_call: TRBJ1-6; v_call: TRBV7-8; cdr3_aa: CASSSAGLSNSPLHF
j_call: TRBJ2-3; v_call: TRBV5-6; cdr3_aa: CASRMTGTDTQYF
j_call: TRBJ2-3; v_call: TRBV10-3; cdr3_aa: CAISGLAGGSNTQYF
j_call: TRBJ1-1; v_call: TRBV28; cdr3_aa: CASSTTGTNTEAFF
j_call: TRBJ2-3; v_call: TRBV5-1; cdr3_aa: CASSPRGSDTQYF
j_call: TRBJ1-4; v_call: TRBV2; cdr3_aa: CASSERSDRSFKKLFF
j_call: TRBJ2-1; v_call: TRBV5-1; cdr3_aa: CASSLRALGQGLRNEQFF
j_call: TRBJ1-1; v_call: TRBV19; cdr3_aa: CASKDSYTEAFF
j_call: TRBJ2-3; v_call: TRBV7-9; cdr3_aa: CASSFLAGGFTDTQYF
j_call: TRBJ2-2; v_call: TRBV5-5; cdr3_aa: CASSSGGGAGELFF
j_call: TRBJ2-5; v_call: TRBV7-9; cdr3_aa: CASSFDRGETQYF
j_call: TRBJ2-7; v_call: TRBV28; cdr3_aa: CASSSAGTATYEQYF
j_call: TRBJ2-7; v_call: TRBV19; cdr3_aa: CASSRQQGARNEQYF
j_call: TRBJ2-1; v_call: TRBV7-9; cdr3_aa: CASSLGLAGGQDEQFF
j_call: TRBJ2-7; v_call: TRBV10-3; cdr3_aa: CAISWDRVSYEQYF
j_call: TRBJ2-1; v_call: TRBV7-2; cdr3_aa: CASSGAGQNNEQFF
j_call: TRBJ2-1; v_call: TRBV7-2; cdr3_aa: CASSPLGRNEQFF
j_call: TRBJ2-1; v_call: TRBV5-1; cdr3_aa: CASSRQGQGAYNEQFF
j_call: TRBJ1-1; v_call: TRBV5-1; cdr3_aa: CASSLAGTLNTEAFF
j_call: TRBJ2-1; v_call: TRBV7-2; cdr3_aa: CASSARLGGRGYNEQFF
j_call: TRBJ1-1; v_call: TRBV19; cdr3_aa: CASSNTGNTEAFF
j_call: TRBJ2-7; v_call: TRBV9; cdr3_aa: CASSEGAGGYEQYF